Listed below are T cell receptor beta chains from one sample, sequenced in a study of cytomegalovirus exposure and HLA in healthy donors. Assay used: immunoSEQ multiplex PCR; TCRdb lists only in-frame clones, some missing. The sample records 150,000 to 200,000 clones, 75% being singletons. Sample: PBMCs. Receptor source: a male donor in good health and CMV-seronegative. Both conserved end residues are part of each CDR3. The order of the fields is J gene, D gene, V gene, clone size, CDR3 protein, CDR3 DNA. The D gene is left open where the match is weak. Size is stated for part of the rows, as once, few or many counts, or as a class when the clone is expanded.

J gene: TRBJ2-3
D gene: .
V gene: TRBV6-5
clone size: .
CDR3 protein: CAIGTVTDTQYF
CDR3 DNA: TGTGCCATCGGCACAGTGACAGATACGCAGTATTTT

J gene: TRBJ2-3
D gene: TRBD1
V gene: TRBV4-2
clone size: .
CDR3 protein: CASSQATWGQGVTDTQYF
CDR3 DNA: TGTGCCAGCAGCCAAGCAACATGGGGACAGGGGGTTACAGATACGCAGTATTTT

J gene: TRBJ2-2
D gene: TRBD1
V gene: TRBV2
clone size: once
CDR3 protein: CASSVGQGPNTGELFF
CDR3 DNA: TGTGCCAGCAGTGTCGGACAGGGGCCGAACACCGGGGAGCTGTTTTTT

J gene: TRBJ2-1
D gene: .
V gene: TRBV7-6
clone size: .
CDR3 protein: CASSLGSPGNEQFF
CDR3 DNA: TGTGCCAGCAGCTTAGGTTCCCCGGGGAATGAGCAGTTCTTC

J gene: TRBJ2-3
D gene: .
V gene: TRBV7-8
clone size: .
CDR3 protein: CASSLERFSTDTQYF
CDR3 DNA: TGTGCCAGCAGCTTAGAGCGGTTCAGCACAGATACGCAGTATTTT

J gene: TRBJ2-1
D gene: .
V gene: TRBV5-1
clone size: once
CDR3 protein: CASSTSSYNEQFF
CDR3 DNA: TGCGCCAGCAGCACGAGCTCCTACAATGAGCAGTTCTTC

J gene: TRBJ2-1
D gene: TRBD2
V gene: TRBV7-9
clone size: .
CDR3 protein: CASSLDFQRGYNEQFF
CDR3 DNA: TGTGCCAGCAGCTTAGACTTCCAGCGGGGCTACAATGAGCAGTTCTTC

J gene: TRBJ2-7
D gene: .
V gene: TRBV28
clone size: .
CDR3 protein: CASSLPRRGWYEQYF
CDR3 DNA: TGTGCCAGCAGTCTACCGAGGAGGGGCTGGTACGAGCAGTACTTC

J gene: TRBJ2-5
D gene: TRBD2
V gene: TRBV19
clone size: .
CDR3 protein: CASSPYRPRGGETQYF
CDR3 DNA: TGTGCCAGTAGTCCCTACCGCCCCCGGGGGGGGGAGACCCAGTACTTC

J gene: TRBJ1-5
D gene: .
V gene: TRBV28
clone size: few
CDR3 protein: CASSGNQPQHF
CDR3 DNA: TGTGCCAGCAGCGGTAATCAGCCCCAGCATTTT

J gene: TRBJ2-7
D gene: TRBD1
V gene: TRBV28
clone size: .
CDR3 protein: CASSFLPGQDLSPTRRYF
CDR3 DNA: TGTGCCAGCAGTTTTCTGCCGGGACAGGACCTTTCTCCTACCCGGCGGTACTTC

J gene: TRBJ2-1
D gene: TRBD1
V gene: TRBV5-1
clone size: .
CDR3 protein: CASSQNQGDRDYNEQFF
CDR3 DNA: TGCGCCAGCAGCCAAAACCAAGGGGACAGGGACTACAATGAGCAGTTCTTC

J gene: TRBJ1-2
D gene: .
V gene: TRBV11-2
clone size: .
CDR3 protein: CASRKLGSSGYGYTF
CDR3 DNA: TGTGCCAGCAGAAAACTCGGGAGTTCAGGGTATGGCTACACCTTC

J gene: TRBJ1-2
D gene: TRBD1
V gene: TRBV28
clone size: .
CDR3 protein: CASSVGTGGGFVGYTF
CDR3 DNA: TGTGCCAGCAGTGTCGGGACAGGGGGCGGTTTTGTTGGCTACACCTTC

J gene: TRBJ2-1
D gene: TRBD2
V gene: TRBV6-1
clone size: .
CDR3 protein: CASNLAGVDEQFF
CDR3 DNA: TGTGCCAGCAATCTAGCGGGAGTGGATGAGCAGTTCTTC

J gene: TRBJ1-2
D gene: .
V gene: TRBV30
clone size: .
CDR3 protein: CAWSVIEGSGYTF
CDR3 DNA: TGTGCCTGGAGTGTAATTGAGGGAAGTGGCTACACCTTC

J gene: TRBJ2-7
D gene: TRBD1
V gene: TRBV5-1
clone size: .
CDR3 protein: CASSKDRGYEQYF
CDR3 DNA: TGCGCCAGCAGCAAGGACAGGGGGTACGAGCAGTACTTC

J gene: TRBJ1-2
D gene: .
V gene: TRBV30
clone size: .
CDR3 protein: CACTRQDLYGYTF
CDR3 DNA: TGTGCCTGCACAAGACAGGACCTCTATGGCTACACCTTC

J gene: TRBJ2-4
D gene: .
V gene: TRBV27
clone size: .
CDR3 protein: CASSLLAKNIQYF
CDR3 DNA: TGTGCCAGCAGTCTCCTAGCCAAAAACATTCAGTACTTC

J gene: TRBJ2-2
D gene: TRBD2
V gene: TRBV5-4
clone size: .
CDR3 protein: CASSPPPSGNTGELFF
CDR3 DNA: TGTGCCAGCAGCCCCCCCCCTAGCGGGAACACCGGGGAGCTGTTTTTT

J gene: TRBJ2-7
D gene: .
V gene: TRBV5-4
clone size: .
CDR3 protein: CASTYGGGQGSYEQYF
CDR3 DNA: TGTGCCAGCACTTACGGGGGGGGACAGGGCTCCTACGAGCAGTACTTC

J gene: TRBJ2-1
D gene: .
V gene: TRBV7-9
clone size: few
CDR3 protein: CASRFGDEQFF
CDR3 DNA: TGTGCCAGCAGATTCGGTGATGAGCAGTTCTTC

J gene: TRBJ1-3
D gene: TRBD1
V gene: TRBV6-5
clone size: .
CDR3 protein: CASRQGSLGNTIYF
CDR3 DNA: TGTGCCAGCAGACAGGGGAGTTTAGGAAACACCATATATTTT